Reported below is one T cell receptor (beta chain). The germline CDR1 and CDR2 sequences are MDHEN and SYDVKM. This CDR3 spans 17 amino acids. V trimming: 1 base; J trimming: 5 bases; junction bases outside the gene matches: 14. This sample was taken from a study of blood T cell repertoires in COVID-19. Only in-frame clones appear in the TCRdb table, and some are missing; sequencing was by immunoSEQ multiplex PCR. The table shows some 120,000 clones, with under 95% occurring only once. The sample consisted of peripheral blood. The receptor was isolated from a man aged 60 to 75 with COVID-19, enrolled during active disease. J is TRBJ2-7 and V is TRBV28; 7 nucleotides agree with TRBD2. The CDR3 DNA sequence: TGTGCCAGCAGTTTATCCCCTGATTGGCGGGAGTACCACGAGCAGTACTTC. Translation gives CASSLSPDWREYHEQYF.